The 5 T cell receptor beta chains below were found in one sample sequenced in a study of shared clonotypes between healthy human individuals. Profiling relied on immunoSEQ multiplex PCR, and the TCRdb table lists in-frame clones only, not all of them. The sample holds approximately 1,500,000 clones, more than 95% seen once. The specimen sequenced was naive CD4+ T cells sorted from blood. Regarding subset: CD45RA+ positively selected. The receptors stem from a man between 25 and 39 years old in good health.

CDR3 loop: CASNREGPARTGELFF. The CDR3 nucleotides read TGCGCCAGCAACAGGGAGGGCCCCGCTCGCACCGGGGAGCTGTTTTTT. This chain joins TRBV5-1 and TRBJ2-2, with D maybe TRBD2 (7 bases). V lost 6 bases and J lost 4, with 19 bases in between. Looked up from germline, CDR1 is SGHRS and CDR2 is YFSETQ. This CDR3 contains 16 residues.

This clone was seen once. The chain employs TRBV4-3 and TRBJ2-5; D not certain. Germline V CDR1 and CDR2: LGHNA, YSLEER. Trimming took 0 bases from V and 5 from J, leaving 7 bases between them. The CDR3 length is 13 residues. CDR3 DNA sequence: TGCGCCAGCAGCCAAGATTTCCGGGAGACCCAGTACTTC. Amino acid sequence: CASSQDFRETQYF.

CDR3 in DNA: TGTGCCAGCAGTCAAGACAGGGGACCCTACAATGAGCAGTTCTTC. It is translated as CASSQDRGPYNEQFF. The V call is TRBV11-3, the J call TRBJ2-1, with 8 positions matching TRBD1. The germline gives CDR1 SGHNT, CDR2 YENEEA. The trim removed 6 bases at V and 2 bases at J, leaving 6 bases unmatched. The CDR3 contains 15 residues.

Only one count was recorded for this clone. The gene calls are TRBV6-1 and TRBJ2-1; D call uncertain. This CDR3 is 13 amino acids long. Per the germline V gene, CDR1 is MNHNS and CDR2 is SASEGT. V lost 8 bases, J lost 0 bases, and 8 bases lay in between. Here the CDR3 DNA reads TGTGCCAGCGGTTTGCCCTCCTACAATGAGCAGTTCTTC. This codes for CASGLPSYNEQFF.

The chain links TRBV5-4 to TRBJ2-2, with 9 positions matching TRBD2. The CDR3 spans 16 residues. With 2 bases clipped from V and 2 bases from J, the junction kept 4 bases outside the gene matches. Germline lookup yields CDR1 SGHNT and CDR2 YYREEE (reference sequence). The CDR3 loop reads CASSFKTSGNTGELFF. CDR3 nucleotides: TGTGCCAGCAGCTTTAAGACTAGCGGTAACACCGGGGAGCTGTTTTTT. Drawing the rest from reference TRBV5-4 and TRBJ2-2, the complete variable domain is ETGVTQSPTHLIKTRGQQVTLRCSSQSGHNTVSWYQQALGQGPQFIFQYYREEENGRGNFPPRFSGLQFPNYSSELNVNALELDDSALYLCASSFKTSGNTGELFFGEGSRLTVL.